This T cell receptor beta chain was obtained from a study of cytomegalovirus exposure and HLA in healthy donors. Whole-study findings and limits: Sequencing depth roughly uniform across donors was assumed in presence/absence analyses. In all likelihood, a cluster of highly shared sequence variants was a sequencing artifact.

J lost 7 bases, V lost 5 bases, and 6 bases had no gene match. From germline, CDR1 is SGDLS and CDR2 YYNGEE. This CDR3 is built from 14 residues. Note on this clone: Its antigen remains unidentified.

With 60 Vbeta and 13 Jbeta primers, the PCR was carried out. TCRdb's table, derived via immunoSEQ multiplex PCR, lists solely in-frame clones and lacks some. The data show 200,000 or so clones, about 81% seen once. The rearrangement joins TRBV9 to TRBJ1-6; TRBD1 matches 7 bases. This receptor was obtained from a woman between 18 and 29 years old in good health and CMV-seropositive. The sequenced material came from PBMCs. For the CDR3, the DNA is TGTGCCAGCAGAGAACAGGGGTTGAATTCACCCCTCCACTTT. Its protein is CASREQGLNSPLHF.